Following are 13 T cell receptor beta chains from one sample sequenced in a study of molecular identifiers for immune sequencing clone quantification listed by TCRdb under 2018. Library prep was done by PCR. The instrument was an Illumina HiSeq 4000. The public sequencing data were trimmed at Q25 with fastp and processed into clonotypes with MiXCR by TCRdb, which kept only in-frame beta chains. Rows merge per CDR3 protein into single entries with the most common DNA and genes. The sample table shows over 600,000 distinct CDR3 sequences, and just under 20% are seen once. The ten most abundant clones make up around 0.9% of the sample. Sequencing was carried out using naive CD8+ T cells from blood, with Jurkat cell RNA spiked in. This sample's cell subset or site label indicates: FACS-sorted CD8+CD4-CCR7+CD45RA+ naive T cells. Receptor source: a human donor in good health. Some libraries in this study had Jurkat cell RNA spiked in.

This clonotype came up many times. In DNA, the CDR3 is TGTGCCAGCAGCCTACCTTCGAGACAGGGGAACACTGAAGCTTTCTTT. Translating gives CASSLPSRQGNTEAFF. The rearrangement joins TRBV6-6 to TRBJ1-1; 7 bases are a match to TRBD1. Per the germline V gene, CDR1 is MNHNY and CDR2 is SVGAGI (reference sequence). V lost 6 bases, J lost 1 base, and 11 bases stayed unmatched. The CDR3 runs to 16 residues.

A few counts support this clonotype. This rearrangement joins TRBV19 to TRBJ1-2; D unclear. The CDR3 has 12 amino acids. The V end was cut by 0 bases, the J end by 5 bases, with 4 bases between. The germline V gene has CDR1 LNHDA and CDR2 SQIVND (reference sequence). CDR3 nucleotides: TGTGCCAGTAGTATAGACCAGTATGGCTACACCTTC. Translating gives CASSIDQYGYTF. The variable domain in full, completed from reference TRBV19 and TRBJ1-2, reads DGGITQSPKYLFRKEGQNVTLSCEQNLNHDAMYWYRQDPGQGLRLIYYSQIVNDFQKGDIAEGYSVSREKKESFPLTVTSAQKNPTAFYLCASSIDQYGYTFGSGTRLTVV.

In its sample, this clonotype was seen once. This rearrangement joins TRBV3-1 to TRBJ1-2; a possible D gene is TRBD1 (6 bases). Germline V CDR1 and CDR2: LGHDT, YNNKEL (reference sequence). The ends were cut back, 3 bases at V and 12 bases at J, with 14 bases in the middle. The CDR3 covers 12 residues. The CDR3 here is CASSHVGTNHTF. CDR3 nucleotides: TGTGCCAGCAGCCACGTAGGGACAAACCACACCTTC.

The gene calls are TRBV27 and TRBJ1-6; no definite D call. This CDR3 comprises 14 residues. The V end lost 2 bases, the J end lost 6 bases, and 8 bases lay between the germline ends. Germline V CDR1 and CDR2: MNHEY, SMNVEV (reference sequence). CDR3 amino acids: CASSLSAGNSPLHF. The CDR3 bases are TGTGCCAGCAGTTTAAGTGCGGGTAATTCACCCCTCCACTTT.

This clonotype was found many times. The chain employs TRBV20-1 and TRBJ1-2; D not resolved. With 1 base removed from V and 3 bases from J, the gap between germline ends came to 9 bases. This CDR3 comprises 13 residues. Germline CDR1 DFQATT, CDR2 SNEGSKA (reference sequence). CDR3 nucleotides: TGCAGTGCTAGAGTCCAGGAGGACTATGGCTACACCTTC. This encodes CSARVQEDYGYTF.

This clonotype was found once. A junction boundary mismatches the germline segment, possibly from a read error. V gene TRBV12-3 or TRBV12-4 combines with J gene TRBJ2-3; D possibly corresponds to TRBD2 (5 bases). The CDR3 has 15 amino acids. This CDR3 reads CASKRTHSSTDTLYF. The CDR3 DNA follows: TGTGCCAGCAAAAGAACGCACTCTAGCACAGATACGCTGTATTTT.

As concerns this clonotype: This may be a read error, as it is one base from a much larger clone. The conserved final phenylalanine or tryptophan is absent from the CDR3, which likely points to a read error. The J gene is TRBJ2-7, the V gene TRBV5-6; TRBD1 might be the D (6 bases). The CDR3 is 14 amino acids. Germline-derived CDR1 and CDR2 are SGHDT and YYEEEE. Trimming shortened V by 1 base and J by 4 bases, and 12 bases separated the two germline ends. This CDR3 reads CASSLSGAGYEQYL. CDR3 sequence (DNA): TGTGCCAGCAGCTTGTCAGGGGCTGGATACGAGCAGTACCTC.

V usage is TRBV12-3 or TRBV12-4 and J usage is TRBJ2-3; 8 bases line up with TRBD1. V lost 4 bases, J lost 5 bases, and 14 bases stayed unmatched. The CDR3 runs to 17 residues. The CDR3 loop is CASSYLFATGEGDTQYF. The CDR3 coding sequence is TGTGCCAGCAGTTATCTCTTTGCGACAGGGGAAGGAGATACGCAGTATTTT.

Comments on this clonotype: A junction end diverges from the germline sequence, so it may reflect a read error. The V and J genes are TRBV4-1 and TRBJ1-6; TRBD1 might be the D (6 bases). This CDR3 is 18 amino acids long. CDR1 MGHRA and CDR2 YSYEKL come from the germline V gene. CDR3 loop: CASCQEVGAGVYNSPLHF. DNA of the CDR3: TGCGCCAGCTGCCAAGAAGTGGGGGCGGGCGTCTATAATTCACCCCTCCACTTT.

Note on this clonotype: Since a much larger clone is just one base distant, this may be a read error. V gene TRBV7-9 combines with J gene TRBJ1-4, with a weak D call TRBD1 (5 bases). V dropped 2 bases and J dropped 2 bases, with 18 bases sitting between them. This CDR3 is built from 18 residues. Germline CDR1 and CDR2: SEHNR and FQNEAQ (reference sequence). The CDR3 spells CASSLPSGAGTTNEKLFF. CDR3 sequence (DNA): TGTGCCAGCAGCTTACCCTCCGGGGCAGGGACCACTAATGAAAAACTGTTTTTT.

This clonotype showed up many times. The chain uses TRBV19 and TRBJ2-1; 9 bases are a match to TRBD2. The CDR3 loop spans 15 amino acids. Per germline, CDR1 LNHDA and CDR2 SQIVND (reference sequence). V was pared by 9 bases and J by 2 bases, with 8 bases of the junction left unmatched. This CDR3 is CASRGTSLPYNEQFF. In nucleotides, the CDR3 is TGTGCCAGCAGAGGGACTAGCCTCCCCTACAATGAGCAGTTCTTC.

This clonotype came up a few times. The rearrangement joins TRBV7-2 to TRBJ2-3, with 9 bases lining up with TRBD2. The J segment lost 1 base and the V segment lost 5 bases, leaving 7 bases of the junction unmatched. The germline V gene has CDR1 SGHTA and CDR2 FQGNSA. The CDR3 is 16 residues long. The CDR3, as DNA: TGTGCCAGCAGCATTAGCGGGGGCGGTGGCACAGATACGCAGTATTTT. Protein product: CASSISGGGGTDTQYF.

There are many counts of this clonotype. This chain links TRBV7-2 with TRBJ2-3, with TRBD2 matching over 11 bases. V lost 3 bases, J lost 5 bases, and 7 bases stayed unmatched. The CDR3 is 16 amino acids. CDR1 SGHTA and CDR2 FQGNSA come from the germline V gene. CDR3 sequence reads: CASSFLAGGPGDTQYF. The CDR3, as DNA: TGTGCCAGCAGCTTCTTAGCGGGGGGGCCAGGAGATACGCAGTATTTT.